This T cell receptor (beta chain) was captured in a study of blood T cell repertoires in COVID-19. Across the whole study: Acute-phase and convalescent COVID-19 samples originated in the United States, Italy and Spain. From T cells, B-cell-depleted T cells, or PBMCs came the material, which was cDNA or gDNA.

Trimming left V 5 bases short and J 0 bases short, with 11 bases between. The germline CDR1 and CDR2 sequences are SGHDN and FVKESK. The CDR3 contains 15 residues. The repertoire was sequenced with immunoSEQ multiplex PCR; TCRdb's copy has only in-frame clones and lacks some. The sample comprises some 90,000 clones, 75% to 90% of which are singletons, and about an eighth rests with the top ten. The source material was peripheral blood. The J gene is TRBJ1-3, the V gene TRBV14, with D possibly TRBD1 on 6 matching bases. This clonotype originated in a human donor in a cohort sampled during active COVID-19. The CDR3 coding sequence is TGTGCCAGCAGCACCGGACAGTTCTCTGGAAACACCATATATTTT. It translates to CASSTGQFSGNTIYF.